Given below is one T cell receptor beta chain in context. The data derive from a study of blood T cell repertoires in COVID-19. Produced via immunoSEQ multiplex PCR; TCRdb's table is partial and in-frame only. Of roughly 230,000 clones listed, over 75% are singletons. This clonotype was obtained from an elderly woman with acute or convalescent COVID-19. The sample consisted of peripheral blood.

CDR3 coding DNA: TGCGCCAGCAGCGAACAGGAGAACACCGGGGAGCTGTTTTTT. Its protein is CASSEQENTGELFF. The chain employs TRBV5-1 and TRBJ2-2; weak D call: TRBD1 (5 bases). The CDR3 spans 14 residues. With 4 bases removed from V and 1 base from J, the gap between germline ends came to 8 bases. CDR1 SGHRS and CDR2 YFSETQ come from the germline V gene.